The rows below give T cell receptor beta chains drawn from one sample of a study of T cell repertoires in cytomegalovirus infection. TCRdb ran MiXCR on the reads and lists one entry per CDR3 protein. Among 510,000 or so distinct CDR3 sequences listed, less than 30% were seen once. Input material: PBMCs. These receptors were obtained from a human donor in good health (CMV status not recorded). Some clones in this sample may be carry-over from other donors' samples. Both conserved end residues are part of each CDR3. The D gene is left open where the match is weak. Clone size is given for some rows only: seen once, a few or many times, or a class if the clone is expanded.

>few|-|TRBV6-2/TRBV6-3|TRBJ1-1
TGTGCCAGCAGTTATGATAGGCGGGAAGCTTTCTTT
CASSYDRREAFF
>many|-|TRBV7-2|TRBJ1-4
TGTGCCAGCAGCCCTTATAGGACTAATGAAAAACTGTTTTTT
CASSPYRTNEKLFF
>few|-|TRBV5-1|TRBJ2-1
TGCGCCAGCAGCTTGTGGGAGGGGGCGCGAGATGAGCAGTTCTTC
CASSLWEGARDEQFF
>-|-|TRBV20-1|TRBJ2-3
TGCAGTGCACCCCCCACCGCACAGCCCACAGATACGCAGTATTTT
CSAPPTAQPTDTQYF
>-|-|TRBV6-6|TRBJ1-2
TGTGCCAGCCTGACAACTGAACAGAGAAACTATGGCTACACCTTC
CASLTTEQRNYGYTF
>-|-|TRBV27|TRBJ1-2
TGTGCCAGCAGTTTATTGGCTGTGGGCAGCTTCTATGGCTACACCTTC
CASSLLAVGSFYGYTF
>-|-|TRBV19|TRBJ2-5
TGTGCCAGTAGTTCCCGACAGATCCAAGAGACCCAGTACTTC
CASSSRQIQETQYF
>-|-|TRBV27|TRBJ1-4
TGTGCCAGCAGTTTATCGGGGGGGGTTCTGGAAAAACTGTTTTTT
CASSLSGGVLEKLFF
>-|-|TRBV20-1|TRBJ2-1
TGCAGTGCCCCAAGGGGTAGAGGGGGAGGTGAGCAGTTCTTC
CSAPRGRGGGEQFF
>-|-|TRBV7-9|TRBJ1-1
TGTGCCAGCAGCTATTCCGGGGGGCGCGTTGGGGGTCTCCTCTCCACTGAAGCTTTCTTT
CASSYSGGRVGGLLSTEAFF
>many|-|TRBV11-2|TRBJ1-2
TGTGCCAGCAGCTTAGCGCCCGGACAGAACTATGGCTACACCTTC
CASSLAPGQNYGYTF
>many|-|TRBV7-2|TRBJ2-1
TGTGCCAGCAGCCCCGGGCCAGGGCACAATGAGCAGTTCTTC
CASSPGPGHNEQFF
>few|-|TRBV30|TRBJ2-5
TGTGCCTTAGAGTTTGGGGAGACCCAGTACTTC
CALEFGETQYF
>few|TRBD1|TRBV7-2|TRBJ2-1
TGTGCCAGCAGCACCAGTTGGGACAGGGGGCGAGGGTCCTACAATGAGCAGTTCTTC
CASSTSWDRGRGSYNEQFF
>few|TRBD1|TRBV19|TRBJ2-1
TGTGCCAGTAGTATGGTCGGGACAGGGGTAAATGAGCAGTTCTTC
CASSMVGTGVNEQFF
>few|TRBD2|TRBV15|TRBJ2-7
TGTGCCACCAGCGGAAGACTAGCGGGAGTGAACGAGCAGTACTTC
CATSGRLAGVNEQYF